This is a list of T cell receptor beta chains from one sample in a study of low-dose radiotherapy and immunotherapy resistance in tumors. TCRdb ran MiXCR on the reads and lists one entry per CDR3 protein. The sample has 30,000 to 40,000 distinct CDR3 sequences, less than 25% seen once. The sequences come from PBMCs, collected after low-dose radiotherapy plus immunotherapy. Every receptor here comes from a female donor with ovarian cancer. CDR3s leave out the opening cysteine and the closing phenylalanine or tryptophan. D genes are given only for firm matches. Clone size appears in some rows only: once, few, many, or a class for an expanded clone.

NA	TRBV7-8	TRBJ2-6	many	ASSRRLSGANVLT
NA	TRBV16	TRBJ2-3	many	ASSQGYSSDTQY
TRBD1	TRBV5-5	TRBJ2-2	many	ASSLAGTATGELF
NA	TRBV21-1	TRBJ2-7	NA	ASRGAYEQY
NA	TRBV7-3	TRBJ2-3	many	ASSPRATDSTDTQY
NA	TRBV9	TRBJ2-1	medium-sized	ASSPTGAPYNEQF
NA	TRBV6-2/TRBV6-3	TRBJ2-3	many	ASSPLGRNTDTQY
NA	TRBV7-9	TRBJ1-1	NA	ASSPALGIVNTEAF
TRBD2	TRBV12-3/TRBV12-4	TRBJ2-7	few	ASTPGLATYEQY
TRBD2	TRBV2	TRBJ2-5	NA	ASSVAGVDQETQY
NA	TRBV24-1	TRBJ2-7	many	ATSDSREGSYEQY
TRBD2	TRBV24-1	TRBJ2-1	many	ATGLAGWGEQF
TRBD2	TRBV9	TRBJ2-1	many	ASSVALASGDNEQF
NA	TRBV4-1	TRBJ1-6	many	ASSPRTARGPLH
NA	TRBV19	TRBJ1-1	many	ASSFVTMNTEAF
NA	TRBV30	TRBJ2-7	many	ALGPGGTYEQY
NA	TRBV30	TRBJ2-7	NA	AWSVGPGGAYEQY
TRBD1	TRBV19	TRBJ2-1	many	ASTRGQGGDEQF
NA	TRBV29-1	TRBJ2-7	NA	SAASRARYEQY
TRBD2	TRBV3-1	TRBJ2-5	NA	ASSQPLAGEETQY
TRBD2	TRBV10-3	TRBJ2-1	NA	AISQQPGLAGVAEQF
NA	TRBV1	TRBJ1-3	NA	TSSQNRHGNTIY
NA	TRBV25-1	TRBJ2-2	many	ASSEPPSGANTGELF
TRBD1	TRBV20-1	TRBJ1-4	many	SAKVQGEEKLF
TRBD1	TRBV6-4	TRBJ2-7	many	ASSDTTGGSAEQY
NA	TRBV29-1	TRBJ2-1	many	SGRFGEQF
NA	TRBV2	TRBJ1-1	many	ASSMPGEAF
TRBD2	TRBV6-8	TRBJ2-1	many	ASSEVPSGADEQF
TRBD1	TRBV9	TRBJ1-6	many	ASSVRDSTNSPLH
NA	TRBV10-3	TRBJ2-5	many	AISERGGATQETQY
TRBD2	TRBV5-1	TRBJ2-7	many	ASSQSGGTAYEQY
TRBD2	TRBV7-3	TRBJ2-1	many	ASSRGLANEQF
NA	TRBV28	TRBJ2-3	medium-sized	ASRENTDTQY
NA	TRBV2	TRBJ2-1	many	ASSDGGAYSYNEQF
NA	TRBV28	TRBJ2-7	many	ASRRQGFGDYEQY
NA	TRBV5-4	TRBJ2-1	NA	ASSRGLAEYNEQF
NA	TRBV7-8	TRBJ2-7	few	ASSLAGRSIDEQY